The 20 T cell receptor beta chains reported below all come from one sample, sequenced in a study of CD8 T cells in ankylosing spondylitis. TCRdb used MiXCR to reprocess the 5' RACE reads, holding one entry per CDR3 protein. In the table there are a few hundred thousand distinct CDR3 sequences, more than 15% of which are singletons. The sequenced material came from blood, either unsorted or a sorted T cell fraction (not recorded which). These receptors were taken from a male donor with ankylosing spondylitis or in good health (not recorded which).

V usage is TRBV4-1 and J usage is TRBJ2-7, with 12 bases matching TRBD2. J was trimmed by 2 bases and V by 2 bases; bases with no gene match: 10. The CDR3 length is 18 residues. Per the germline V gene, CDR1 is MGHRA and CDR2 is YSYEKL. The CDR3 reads CASSQMRLAGVGTYEQYF. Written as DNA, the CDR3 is TGCGCCAGCAGCCAAATGAGACTAGCGGGAGTCGGGACCTACGAGCAGTACTTC.

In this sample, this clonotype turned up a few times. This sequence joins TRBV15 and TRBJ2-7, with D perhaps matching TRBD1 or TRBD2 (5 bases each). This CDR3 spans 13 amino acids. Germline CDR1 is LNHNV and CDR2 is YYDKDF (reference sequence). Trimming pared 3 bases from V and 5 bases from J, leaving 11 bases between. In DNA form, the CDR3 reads TGTGCCACCAGCAGTGAGGGGAGAAACGAGCAGTACTTC. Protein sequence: CATSSEGRNEQYF.

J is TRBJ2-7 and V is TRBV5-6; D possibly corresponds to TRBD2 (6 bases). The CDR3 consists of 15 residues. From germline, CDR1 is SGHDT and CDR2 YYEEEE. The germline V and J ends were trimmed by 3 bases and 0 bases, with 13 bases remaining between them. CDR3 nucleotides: TGTGCCAGCAGCTCGGGACTTTTGAGCTCCTACGAGCAGTACTTC. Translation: CASSSGLLSSYEQYF.

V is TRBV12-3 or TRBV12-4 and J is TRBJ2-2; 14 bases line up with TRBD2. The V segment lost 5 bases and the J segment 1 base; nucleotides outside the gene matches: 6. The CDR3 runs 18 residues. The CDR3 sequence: CASSHPGTSGGNTGELFF. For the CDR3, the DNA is TGTGCCAGCAGTCACCCCGGGACTAGCGGGGGGAACACCGGGGAGCTGTTTTTT.

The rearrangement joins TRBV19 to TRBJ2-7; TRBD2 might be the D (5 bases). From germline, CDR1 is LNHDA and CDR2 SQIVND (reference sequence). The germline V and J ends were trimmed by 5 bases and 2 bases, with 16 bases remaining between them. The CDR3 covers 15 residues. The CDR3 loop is CASSPEVATAYEQYF. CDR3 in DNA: TGTGCCAGTAGTCCGGAGGTAGCGACTGCCTACGAGCAGTACTTC.

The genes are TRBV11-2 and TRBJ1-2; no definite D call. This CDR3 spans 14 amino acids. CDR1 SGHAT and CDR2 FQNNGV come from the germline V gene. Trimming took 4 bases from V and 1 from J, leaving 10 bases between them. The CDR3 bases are TGTGCCAGCAGCTCCCTTAGCCATAACTATGGCTACACCTTC. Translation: CASSSLSHNYGYTF.

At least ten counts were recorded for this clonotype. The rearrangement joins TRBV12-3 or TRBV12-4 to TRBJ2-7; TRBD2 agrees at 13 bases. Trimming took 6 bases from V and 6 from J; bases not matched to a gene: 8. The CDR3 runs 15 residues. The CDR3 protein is CASRPGLAGVGEQYF. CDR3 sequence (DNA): TGTGCCAGCAGGCCAGGACTAGCGGGAGTAGGCGAGCAGTACTTC.

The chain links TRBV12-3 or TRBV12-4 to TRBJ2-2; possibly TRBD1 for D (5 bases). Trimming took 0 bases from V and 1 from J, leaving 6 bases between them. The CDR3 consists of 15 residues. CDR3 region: CASSLAGQNTGELFF. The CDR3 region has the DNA TGTGCCAGCAGTTTAGCCGGACAGAACACCGGGGAGCTGTTTTTT.

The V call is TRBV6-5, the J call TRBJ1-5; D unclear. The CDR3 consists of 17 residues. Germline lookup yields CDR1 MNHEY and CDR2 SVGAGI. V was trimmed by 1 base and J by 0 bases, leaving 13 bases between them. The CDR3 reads CASSYFPIGDSNQPQHF. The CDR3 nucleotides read TGTGCCAGCAGTTACTTCCCTATCGGCGATAGCAATCAGCCCCAGCATTTT.

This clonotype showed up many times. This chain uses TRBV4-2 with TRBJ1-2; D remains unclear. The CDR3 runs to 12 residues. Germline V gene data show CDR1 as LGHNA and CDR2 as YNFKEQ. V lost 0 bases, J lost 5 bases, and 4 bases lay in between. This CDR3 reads CASSQDRYGYTF. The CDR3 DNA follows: TGTGCCAGCAGCCAAGATCGGTATGGCTACACCTTC.

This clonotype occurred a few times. The DNA of the CDR3 is TGTGCCATCAGTGGACTAGATGGGGACGAGCAGTACTTC. Translated, it gives CAISGLDGDEQYF. This chain joins TRBV10-3 and TRBJ2-7; TRBD2 might be the D (6 bases). Trimming left V 4 bases short and J 5 bases short, with 12 bases between. Germline lookup yields CDR1 ENHRY and CDR2 SYGVKD. The CDR3 sequence is 13 residues long.

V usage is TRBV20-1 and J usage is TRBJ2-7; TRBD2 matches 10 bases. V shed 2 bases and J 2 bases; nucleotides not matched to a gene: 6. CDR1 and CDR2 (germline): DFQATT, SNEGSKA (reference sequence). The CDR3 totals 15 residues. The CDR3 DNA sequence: TGCAGTGCTAGACCCTGGACTAGCGGAACCTACGAGCAGTACTTC. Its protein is CSARPWTSGTYEQYF.

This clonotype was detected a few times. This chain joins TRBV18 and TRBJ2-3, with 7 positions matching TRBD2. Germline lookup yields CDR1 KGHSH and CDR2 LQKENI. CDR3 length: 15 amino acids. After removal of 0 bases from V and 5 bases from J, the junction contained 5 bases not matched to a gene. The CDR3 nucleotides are TGTGCCAGCTCACCACCGGCTAGCGGCGGAGATACGCAGTATTTT. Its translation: CASSPPASGGDTQYF.

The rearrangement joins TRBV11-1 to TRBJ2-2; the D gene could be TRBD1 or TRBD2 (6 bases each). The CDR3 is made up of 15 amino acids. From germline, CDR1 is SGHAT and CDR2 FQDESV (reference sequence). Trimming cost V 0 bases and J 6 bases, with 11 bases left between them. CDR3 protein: CASSLALGGSGELFF. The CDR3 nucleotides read TGTGCCAGCAGCTTAGCGCTGGGGGGCTCCGGGGAGCTGTTTTTT. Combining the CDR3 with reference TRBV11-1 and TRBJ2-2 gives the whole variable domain EAEVAQSPRYKITEKSQAVAFWCDPISGHATLYWYRQILGQGPELLVQFQDESVVDDSQLPKDRFSAERLKGVDSTLKIQPAELGDSAMYLCASSLALGGSGELFFGEGSRLTVL.

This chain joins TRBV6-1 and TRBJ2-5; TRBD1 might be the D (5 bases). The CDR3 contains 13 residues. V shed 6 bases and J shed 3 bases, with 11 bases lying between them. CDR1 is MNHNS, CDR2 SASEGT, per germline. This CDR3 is CASRPTVEETQYF. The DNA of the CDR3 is TGTGCCAGCAGACCGACAGTAGAAGAGACCCAGTACTTC.

DNA of the CDR3: TGCAGCGCCTCGAACTACAATGAGCAGTTCTTC. This translates into CSASNYNEQFF. V usage is TRBV29-1 and J usage is TRBJ2-1; D is undetermined. Deletions cut 7 bases from V and 3 bases from J, with 7 bases between. Germline V gene data show CDR1 as SQVTM and CDR2 as ANQGSEA. The CDR3 extends over 11 amino acids.

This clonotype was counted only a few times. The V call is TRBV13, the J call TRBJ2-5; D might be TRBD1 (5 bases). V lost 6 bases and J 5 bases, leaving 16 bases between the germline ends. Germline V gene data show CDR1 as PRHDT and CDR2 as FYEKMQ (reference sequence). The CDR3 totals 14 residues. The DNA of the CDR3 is TGTGCCAGCAGTTTCCCAGGGTTCGAGGAGACCCAGTACTTC. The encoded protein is CASSFPGFEETQYF.

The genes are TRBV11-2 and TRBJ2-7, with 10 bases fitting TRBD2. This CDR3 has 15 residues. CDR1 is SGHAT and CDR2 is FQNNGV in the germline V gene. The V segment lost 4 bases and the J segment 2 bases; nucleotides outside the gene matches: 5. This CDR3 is CASSSWTSGPYEQYF. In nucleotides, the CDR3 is TGTGCCAGCAGCTCCTGGACTAGCGGACCCTACGAGCAGTACTTC.

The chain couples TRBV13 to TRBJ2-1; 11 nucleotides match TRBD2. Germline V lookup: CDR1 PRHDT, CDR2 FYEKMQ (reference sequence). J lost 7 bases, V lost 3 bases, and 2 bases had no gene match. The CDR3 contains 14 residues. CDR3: CASSFRTSGNEQFF. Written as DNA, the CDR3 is TGTGCCAGCAGCTTTCGGACTAGCGGGAATGAGCAGTTCTTC.

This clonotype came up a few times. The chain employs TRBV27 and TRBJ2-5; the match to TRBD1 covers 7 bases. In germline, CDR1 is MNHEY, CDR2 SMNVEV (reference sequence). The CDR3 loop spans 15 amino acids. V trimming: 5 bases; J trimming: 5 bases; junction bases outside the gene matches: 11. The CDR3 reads CASSKDRTPGETQYF. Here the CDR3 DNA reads TGTGCCAGCAGTAAGGACAGGACGCCCGGGGAGACCCAGTACTTC.